One sample yielded the 29 T cell receptor beta chains listed below, sequenced in a study of T cells in Graves' hyperthyroidism and ophthalmopathy. From RNA transcripts, TCR beta CDR3 regions were amplified. When the TCR CDR3 underwent first-round RT-PCR, the HTBI primer set was used. TCRdb independently ran MiXCR on the multiplex PCR reads; one entry per CDR3 protein. The sample includes about 420,000 distinct CDR3 sequences, roughly 15% of them seen just once. Input material: blood. The receptors come from a woman in her late teens or twenties with Graves' hyperthyroidism.

The table lists this clonotype with many counts. V and J are TRBV18 and TRBJ1-2; 12 nucleotides match TRBD1. V shed 2 bases and J 8 bases; nucleotides not matched to a gene: 9. Germline V gene data show CDR1 as KGHSH and CDR2 as LQKENI. The CDR3 loop spans 16 amino acids. The CDR3 region is CASSPTGQGASEGYTF. In DNA form, the CDR3 reads TGTGCCAGCTCACCAACGGGACAGGGGGCATCGGAAGGCTACACCTTC. Using reference TRBV18 and TRBJ1-2 for the parts outside the CDR3, the full variable domain is NAGVMQNPRHLVRRRGQEARLRCSPMKGHSHVYWYRQLPEEGLKFMVYLQKENIIDESGMPKERFSAEFPKEGPSILRIQQVVRGDSAAYFCASSPTGQGASEGYTFGSGTRLTVV.

This clonotype came up many times. The V gene is TRBV28, the J gene TRBJ2-1; D might be TRBD1 or TRBD2, each matching 5 bases. The CDR3 consists of 16 residues. Germline lookup yields CDR1 MDHEN and CDR2 SYDVKM. Trimming cost V 8 bases and J 3 bases, with 20 bases left between them. CDR3 protein: CASAPGLRGLYNEQFF. The CDR3 coding sequence is TGTGCCAGCGCTCCGGGATTAAGGGGCCTCTACAATGAGCAGTTCTTC.

This chain connects TRBV19 to TRBJ2-5; 9 bases are shared with TRBD1. Trimming removed 6 bases from V and 5 bases from J; junction bases left unmatched: 7. The CDR3 totals 14 residues. Germline V lookup: CDR1 LNHDA, CDR2 SQIVND (reference sequence). CDR3 loop: CASRGQGRMETQYF. The CDR3 DNA is TGTGCCAGTAGGGGACAGGGAAGAATGGAGACCCAGTACTTC.

V usage is TRBV6-5 and J usage is TRBJ2-7; weak D call: TRBD2 (6 bases). CDR3 length equals 15 residues. The germline gives CDR1 MNHEY, CDR2 SVGAGI. V lost 2 bases and J lost 3, with 14 bases in between. CDR3 region: CASSYGAGLNYEQYF. The CDR3 DNA reads as TGTGCCAGCAGTTACGGAGCCGGACTAAACTACGAGCAGTACTTC.

The chain joins TRBV10-1 to TRBJ2-3; TRBD2 aligns across 12 bases. The ends lost 4 bases at V and 5 bases at J; junction bases unmatched: 10. Germline V gene sequence: CDR1 WNHNN, CDR2 SYGVQD (reference sequence). This CDR3 has 17 residues. CDR3 region: CASSGLAGAAFGDTQYF. The CDR3 region has the DNA TGCGCCAGCAGTGGACTAGCGGGAGCGGCGTTCGGAGATACGCAGTATTTT.

The table lists this clonotype with many counts. The V call is TRBV20-1, the J call TRBJ2-5; D may be TRBD2 (6 bases). The length of the CDR3 is 13 residues. CDR1 is DFQATT and CDR2 is SNEGSKA in the germline V gene (reference sequence). Trimming stripped 3 bases from V and 3 bases from J, with 11 bases between. CDR3 residues: CSASPGGKETQYF. In DNA form, the CDR3 reads TGCAGTGCTAGCCCAGGCGGGAAAGAGACCCAGTACTTC.

In DNA form, the CDR3 reads TGTGCCAGCAGCTTGGGTCAAGGGCTCGATTCCATGAACACTGAAGCTTTCTTT. Amino acids: CASSLGQGLDSMNTEAFF. The V call is TRBV11-2, the J call TRBJ1-1; D is unresolved. Trimming stripped 3 bases from V and 0 bases from J, with 20 bases between. Germline V gives CDR1 SGHAT, CDR2 FQNNGV. The length of the CDR3 is 18 residues.

V and J are TRBV11-2 and TRBJ2-7; 13 bases are shared with TRBD2. From germline, CDR1 is SGHAT and CDR2 FQNNGV. The CDR3 runs 14 residues. With V trimmed by 7 bases and J by 7 bases, 7 bases remained unmatched. The DNA for the CDR3 is TGTGCCAGCACCTGGACTAGCGGGAGAGGAGAGCAGTACTTC. It codes for CASTWTSGRGEQYF.

This clonotype was detected many times. The rearrangement joins TRBV6-2 or TRBV6-3 to TRBJ1-2; D is undetermined. The V gene's germline CDR1 is MNHEY and CDR2 SVGEGT. The CDR3 consists of 13 residues. V lost 7 bases to trimming and J lost 5 bases, with 14 bases between them. CDR3 region: CASTDHEVYGYTF. The CDR3 coding sequence is TGTGCCAGCACCGACCATGAGGTTTATGGCTACACCTTC.

This clonotype was seen only a few times. The chain joins TRBV19 to TRBJ1-4; D is undetermined. The CDR3 has 14 residues. Between the trimmed V and J ends, which lost 7 bases and 2 bases, there was a span of 11 bases. The germline gives CDR1 LNHDA, CDR2 SQIVND (reference sequence). The CDR3 bases are TGTGCCAGTACAGACCCGGGCACTAATGAAAAACTGTTTTTT. This translates into CASTDPGTNEKLFF. Supplemented by reference TRBV19 and TRBJ1-4, the full variable domain reads DGGITQSPKYLFRKEGQNVTLSCEQNLNHDAMYWYRQDPGQGLRLIYYSQIVNDFQKGDIAEGYSVSREKKESFPLTVTSAQKNPTAFYLCASTDPGTNEKLFFGSGTQLSVL.

This clonotype appeared a few times. V and J are TRBV4-1 and TRBJ2-7; 7 nucleotides match TRBD2. This CDR3 spans 15 amino acids. Germline lookup yields CDR1 MGHRA and CDR2 YSYEKL. J lost 1 base, V lost 0 bases, and 3 bases had no gene match. The CDR3 DNA follows: TGCGCCAGCAGCCAAGAGGCTAGCGGATCCTACGAGCAGTACTTC. Translation gives CASSQEASGSYEQYF.

This clonotype was found many times. Here the CDR3 DNA reads TGTGCCAGCAGCCCGGTGGTCCGGGATACGCAGTATTTT. This translates into CASSPVVRDTQYF. This chain connects TRBV7-8 to TRBJ2-3, with D unclear. V lost 5 bases and J 6 bases, leaving 12 bases between the germline ends. The CDR3 is 13 amino acids. Looked up from germline, CDR1 is SGHVS and CDR2 is FQNEAQ.

This clonotype was detected many times. The chain links TRBV27 to TRBJ2-1, with 12 bases matching TRBD2. This CDR3 is built from 17 residues. Trimming took 3 bases from V and 8 from J; bases not matched to a gene: 11. Germline assignment: CDR1 MNHEY and CDR2 SMNVEV (reference sequence). DNA of the CDR3: TGTGCCAGCAGTTTGACTAGCGGGAGCCCCAGGCAATATGAGCAGTTCTTC. This gives the protein CASSLTSGSPRQYEQFF.

Written as DNA, the CDR3 is TGTGCCAGTAGTACCTCGACTAGCGGGAGGGTCTACGAGCAGTACTTC. Protein sequence: CASSTSTSGRVYEQYF. The chain has TRBV19 and TRBJ2-7; 14 positions match TRBD2. V lost 4 bases and J lost 3; bases outside the gene matches: 5. The CDR3 is 16 residues long. Germline lookup yields CDR1 LNHDA and CDR2 SQIVND (reference sequence).

The CDR3 coding sequence is TGTGCCAGCTCAGCACTAGCTACCCAAGAGACCCAGTACTTC. Translated: CASSALATQETQYF. The chain couples TRBV18 to TRBJ2-5; tentative D call: TRBD2 (6 bases). This CDR3 region has 14 residues. Germline V CDR1 and CDR2: KGHSH, LQKENI. V dropped 5 bases and J dropped 1 base, with 11 bases sitting between them.

This clonotype showed up just a few times. This sequence joins TRBV27 and TRBJ2-7; tentatively, D is TRBD2 (6 bases). The germline V gene has CDR1 MNHEY and CDR2 SMNVEV (reference sequence). V was pared by 0 bases and J by 0 bases, with 12 bases between. CDR3 length: 16 amino acids. Written as DNA, the CDR3 is TGTGCCAGCAGTTTATCTGGGACTCACCGCTCCTACGAGCAGTACTTC. This sequence encodes CASSLSGTHRSYEQYF.

This chain links TRBV19 with TRBJ2-3; 10 nucleotides line up with TRBD2. The CDR3 sequence is 16 residues long. Germline assignment: CDR1 LNHDA and CDR2 SQIVND (reference sequence). After removal of 5 bases from V and 3 bases from J, the junction contained 8 bases not matched to a gene. CDR3 protein: CASSLLAGAITDTQYF. CDR3 sequence (DNA): TGTGCCAGTAGTCTCCTAGCGGGAGCGATTACAGATACGCAGTATTTT.

J is TRBJ2-2 and V is TRBV7-9; D is perhaps TRBD1 or TRBD2 (5 bases each). Germline V gene sequence: CDR1 SEHNR, CDR2 FQNEAQ (reference sequence). Trimming took 8 bases from V and 7 from J, leaving 14 bases between them. This CDR3 contains 13 residues. CDR3 in amino acids: CASRAGAGGELFF. The CDR3 DNA reads TGTGCCAGCCGAGCTGGGGCGGGCGGGGAGCTGTTTTTT. The variable domain in full, completed from reference TRBV7-9 and TRBJ2-2, reads DTGVSQNPRHKITKRGQNVTFRCDPISEHNRLYWYRQTLGQGPEFLTYFQNEAQLEKSRLLSDRFSAERPKGSFSTLEIQRTEQGDSAMYLCASRAGAGGELFFGEGSRLTVL.

This clonotype occurred many times. The V call is TRBV7-3, the J call TRBJ2-2; D not resolved. The CDR3 consists of 12 residues. Between the trimmed V and J ends, which lost 5 bases and 6 bases, there was a span of 7 bases. CDR1 is SGHTA, CDR2 FQGTGA, per germline. In DNA, the CDR3 is TGTGCCAGCAGCACAGAGGCCGGGGAGCTGTTTTTT. This encodes CASSTEAGELFF.

In its sample, this clonotype was seen many times. The V and J genes are TRBV12-3 or TRBV12-4 and TRBJ1-1; the match to TRBD1 covers 9 bases. After removal of 6 bases from V and 8 bases from J, the junction contained 7 bases not matched to a gene. The CDR3 is 13 residues long. The CDR3 region has the DNA TGTGCCAGCAGCTGGGACAGGGACTTGGAAGCTTTCTTT. The encoded protein is CASSWDRDLEAFF.

This clonotype was counted ten times or more. The chain joins TRBV4-1 to TRBJ2-3; unclear D gene. V dropped 0 bases and J dropped 4 bases, with 5 bases sitting between them. Germline loops: CDR1 MGHRA, CDR2 YSYEKL. This CDR3 region has 13 residues. CDR3 amino acids: CASSQEPSDTQYF. In DNA, the CDR3 is TGCGCCAGCAGCCAAGAACCGTCAGATACGCAGTATTTT.

This clonotype was seen a handful of times. The chain combines TRBV5-1 with TRBJ2-7; D gene unclear. Between the trimmed V and J ends, which lost 3 bases and 2 bases, there was a span of 18 bases. The CDR3 is made up of 16 amino acids. Per germline, CDR1 SGHRS and CDR2 YFSETQ. CDR3 coding DNA: TGCGCCAGCAGCTCAAACCCCACCGGGTTGGCCTACGAGCAGTACTTC. Protein product: CASSSNPTGLAYEQYF.

This clonotype was seen at least ten times. The rearrangement uses TRBV7-9 and TRBJ2-7; D is uncertain. This CDR3 spans 14 amino acids. The germline V gene has CDR1 SEHNR and CDR2 FQNEAQ (reference sequence). V shed 1 base and J shed 1 base, with 8 bases lying between them. CDR3 DNA sequence: TGTGCCAGCAGCTTAGAGCCAGGTTCCTACGAGCAGTACTTC. This gives the protein CASSLEPGSYEQYF.

This clonotype has ten or more counts. This chain uses TRBV7-9 with TRBJ2-5, with 11 bases that match TRBD2. Germline CDR1 and CDR2: SEHNR and FQNEAQ (reference sequence). This CDR3 region has 16 residues. The trim removed 4 bases at V and 3 bases at J, leaving 7 bases unmatched. The CDR3 here is CASSSLAGEGEETQYF. The CDR3 bases are TGTGCCAGCAGCTCACTAGCGGGAGAGGGCGAAGAGACCCAGTACTTC.

This clonotype has more than one count but fewer than ten. The chain carries TRBV29-1 and TRBJ1-2, with TRBD1 as a possible D gene (6 bases). Trimming shortened V by 5 bases and J by 8 bases, and 12 bases separated the two germline ends. The CDR3 has 11 amino acids. CDR1 is SQVTM and CDR2 is ANQGSEA in the germline V gene. CDR3 in DNA: TGCAGCGTTTTTGGGGGCGACGGCTACACCTTC. Amino acids: CSVFGGDGYTF. The complete variable domain, with remaining parts taken from reference TRBV29-1 and TRBJ1-2, reads SAVISQKPSRDICQRGTSLTIQCQVDSQVTMMFWYRQQPGQSLTLIATANQGSEATYESGFVIDKFPISRPNLTFSTLTVSNMSPEDSSIYLCSVFGGDGYTFGSGTRLTVV.

V is TRBV28 and J is TRBJ1-2; TRBD1 matches 7 bases. The CDR3 is 14 residues long. With V trimmed by 4 bases and J by 6 bases, 8 bases remained unmatched. Germline lookup yields CDR1 MDHEN and CDR2 SYDVKM. CDR3 bases: TGTGCCAGCAGTTCGGGTAGAGGGGGCGATGGCTACACCTTC. Amino acids: CASSSGRGGDGYTF.

This clonotype was found many times. The chain joins TRBV20-1 to TRBJ2-7, with TRBD1 matching over 7 bases. This CDR3 has 14 amino acids. Germline V gene lookup returns CDR1 DFQATT and CDR2 SNEGSKA (reference sequence). V was clipped by 6 bases and J by 2 bases; unmatched bases: 10. The CDR3 DNA reads as TGCAGTGCCACCCCATCGGGACAGACCTACGAGCAGTACTTC. It codes for CSATPSGQTYEQYF.

About this clonotype: This clone may be a read error of a much larger clone one base away. This chain uses TRBV5-1 with TRBJ2-7, with D tentatively TRBD1 (6 bases). The end of the DNA is better explained by TRBJ2-1, so the J call may be wrong. The CDR3 has 15 residues. Germline loops: CDR1 SGHRS, CDR2 YFSETQ. As DNA, the CDR3 is TGCGCCAGCAGCTTGGGACAGGCTGCAATCTACGAGCAGTTCTTC. Translating gives CASSLGQAAIYEQFF.

The table lists this clonotype with many counts. The rearrangement uses TRBV7-3 and TRBJ2-7, with 7 bases that match TRBD2. Germline-derived CDR1 and CDR2 are SGHTA and FQGTGA. V lost 3 bases to trimming and J lost 3 bases; unmatched junction nucleotides: 2. CDR3 size: 13 residues. CDR3 in amino acids: CASSFGEGYEQYF. As DNA, the CDR3 is TGTGCCAGCAGCTTCGGGGAGGGCTACGAGCAGTACTTC.